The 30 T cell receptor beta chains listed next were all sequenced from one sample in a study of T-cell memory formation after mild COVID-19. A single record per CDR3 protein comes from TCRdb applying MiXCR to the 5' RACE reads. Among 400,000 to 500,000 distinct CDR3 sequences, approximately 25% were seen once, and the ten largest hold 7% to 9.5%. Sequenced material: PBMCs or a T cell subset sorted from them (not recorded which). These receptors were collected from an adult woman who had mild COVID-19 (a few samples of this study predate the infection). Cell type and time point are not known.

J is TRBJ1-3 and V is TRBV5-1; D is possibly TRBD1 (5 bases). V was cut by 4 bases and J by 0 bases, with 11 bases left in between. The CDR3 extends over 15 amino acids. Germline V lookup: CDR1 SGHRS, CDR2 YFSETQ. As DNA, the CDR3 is TGCGCCAGCAGCCTCGGGGACGTCTCTGGAAACACCATATATTTT. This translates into CASSLGDVSGNTIYF.

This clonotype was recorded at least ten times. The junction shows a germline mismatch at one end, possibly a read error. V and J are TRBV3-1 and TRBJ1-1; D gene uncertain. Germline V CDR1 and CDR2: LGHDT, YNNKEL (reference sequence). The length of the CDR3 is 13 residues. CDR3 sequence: CASSQVLNTEAFF. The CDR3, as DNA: TGCGCCAGCAGCCAGGTTCTGAACACTGAAGCTTTCTTT.

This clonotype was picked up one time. Here the CDR3 reads CASSYVGREQYF. CDR3 coding DNA: TGTGCCAGCAGTTACGTGGGTCGCGAGCAGTACTTC. This chain uses TRBV6-2 or TRBV6-3 with TRBJ2-7; D is unresolved. The CDR3 contains 12 residues. The V and J ends lost 2 bases and 6 bases respectively, with 8 bases between them. From germline, CDR1 is MNHEY and CDR2 SVGEGT.

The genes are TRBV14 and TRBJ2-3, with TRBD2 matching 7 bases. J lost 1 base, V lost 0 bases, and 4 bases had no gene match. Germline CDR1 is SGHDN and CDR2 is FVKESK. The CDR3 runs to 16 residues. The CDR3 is CASSQDWLAGTDTQYF. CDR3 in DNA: TGTGCCAGCAGCCAAGATTGGCTAGCGGGCACAGATACGCAGTATTTT.

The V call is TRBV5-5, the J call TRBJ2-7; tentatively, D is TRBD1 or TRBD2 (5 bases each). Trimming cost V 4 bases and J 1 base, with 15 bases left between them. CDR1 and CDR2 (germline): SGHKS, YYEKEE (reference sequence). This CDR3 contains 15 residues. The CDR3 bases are TGTGCCAGCAGCCCTGAGAGGGGCGTTTCCTACGAGCAGTACTTC. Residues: CASSPERGVSYEQYF.

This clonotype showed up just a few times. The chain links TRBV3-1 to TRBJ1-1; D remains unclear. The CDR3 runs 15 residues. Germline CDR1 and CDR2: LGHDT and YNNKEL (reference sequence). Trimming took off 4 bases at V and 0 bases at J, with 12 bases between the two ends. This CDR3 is CASSPPSGLNTEAFF. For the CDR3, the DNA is TGTGCCAGCAGCCCGCCTTCGGGCCTGAACACTGAAGCTTTCTTT.

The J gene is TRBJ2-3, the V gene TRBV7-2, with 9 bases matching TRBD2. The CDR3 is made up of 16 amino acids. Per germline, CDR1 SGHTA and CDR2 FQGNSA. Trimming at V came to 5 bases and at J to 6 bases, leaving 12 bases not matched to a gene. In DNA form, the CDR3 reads TGTGCCAGCAGCGTTAACAGGATAGCGGGAGTTGATACGCAGTATTTT. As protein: CASSVNRIAGVDTQYF.

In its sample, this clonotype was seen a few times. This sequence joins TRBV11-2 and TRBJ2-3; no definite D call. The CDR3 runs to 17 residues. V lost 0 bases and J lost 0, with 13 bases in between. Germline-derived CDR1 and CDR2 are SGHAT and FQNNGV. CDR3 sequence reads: CASSLEGPGPSTDTQYF. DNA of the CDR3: TGTGCCAGCAGCTTAGAAGGTCCGGGCCCTAGCACAGATACGCAGTATTTT.

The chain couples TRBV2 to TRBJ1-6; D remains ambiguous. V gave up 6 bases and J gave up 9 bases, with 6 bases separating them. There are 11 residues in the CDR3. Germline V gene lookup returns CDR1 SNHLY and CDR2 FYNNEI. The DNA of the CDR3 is TGTGCCAGCAGCCCCGCTTCACCCCTCCACTTT. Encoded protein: CASSPASPLHF.

The CDR3, as DNA: TGTGCCAGCAGCCCGATCCAGGGGGCGGTCAATGAGCAGTTCTTC. Translated, it gives CASSPIQGAVNEQFF. This chain joins TRBV11-2 and TRBJ2-1, with 8 bases that match TRBD1. Germline V CDR1 and CDR2: SGHAT, FQNNGV. With 5 bases clipped from V and 6 bases from J, the junction kept 9 bases outside the gene matches. The CDR3 is 15 residues long.

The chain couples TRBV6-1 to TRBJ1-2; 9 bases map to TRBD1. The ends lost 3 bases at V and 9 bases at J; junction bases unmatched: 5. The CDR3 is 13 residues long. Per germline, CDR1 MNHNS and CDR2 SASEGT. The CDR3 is CASSDVGQGSYTF. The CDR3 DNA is TGTGCCAGCAGTGACGTGGGACAGGGTAGCTACACCTTC.

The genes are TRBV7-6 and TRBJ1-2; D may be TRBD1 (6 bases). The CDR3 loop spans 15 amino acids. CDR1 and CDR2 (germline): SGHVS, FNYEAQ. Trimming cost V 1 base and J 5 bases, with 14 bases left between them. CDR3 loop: CASSLVGGAEYGYTF. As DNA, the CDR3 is TGTGCCAGCAGCTTAGTAGGGGGGGCAGAGTATGGCTACACCTTC.

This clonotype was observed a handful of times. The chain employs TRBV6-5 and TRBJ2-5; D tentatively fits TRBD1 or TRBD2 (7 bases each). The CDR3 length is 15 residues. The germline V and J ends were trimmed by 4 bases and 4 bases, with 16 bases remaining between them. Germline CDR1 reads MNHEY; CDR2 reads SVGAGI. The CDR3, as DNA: TGTGCCAGCAGTTCACAAGACAGGGAGGGAGAGACCCAGTACTTC. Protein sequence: CASSSQDREGETQYF.

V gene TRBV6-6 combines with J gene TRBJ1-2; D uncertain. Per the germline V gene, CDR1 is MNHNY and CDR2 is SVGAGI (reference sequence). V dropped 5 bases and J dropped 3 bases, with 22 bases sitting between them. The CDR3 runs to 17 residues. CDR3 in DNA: TGTGCCAGCAGTCCCCTCGCCCCTATTGGAGGGTACTATGGCTACACCTTC. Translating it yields CASSPLAPIGGYYGYTF.

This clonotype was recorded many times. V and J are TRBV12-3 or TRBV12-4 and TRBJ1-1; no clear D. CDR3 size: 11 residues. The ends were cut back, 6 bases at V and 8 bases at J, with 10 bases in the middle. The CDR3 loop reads CASRKEVEAFF. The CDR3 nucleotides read TGTGCCAGCAGAAAAGAAGTGGAAGCTTTCTTT.

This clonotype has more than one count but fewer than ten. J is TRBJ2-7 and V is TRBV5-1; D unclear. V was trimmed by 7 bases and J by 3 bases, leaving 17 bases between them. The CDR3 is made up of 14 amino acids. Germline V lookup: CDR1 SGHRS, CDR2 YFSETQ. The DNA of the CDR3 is TGCGCCAGCGCTCAAGGAGCCCGGAGCTACGAGCAGTACTTC. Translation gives CASAQGARSYEQYF.

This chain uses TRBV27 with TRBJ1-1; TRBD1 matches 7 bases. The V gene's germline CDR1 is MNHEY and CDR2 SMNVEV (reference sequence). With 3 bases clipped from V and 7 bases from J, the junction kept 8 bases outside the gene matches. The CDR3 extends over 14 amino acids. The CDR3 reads CASSFNQGVGEAFF. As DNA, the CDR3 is TGTGCCAGCAGTTTTAATCAGGGGGTGGGTGAAGCTTTCTTT.

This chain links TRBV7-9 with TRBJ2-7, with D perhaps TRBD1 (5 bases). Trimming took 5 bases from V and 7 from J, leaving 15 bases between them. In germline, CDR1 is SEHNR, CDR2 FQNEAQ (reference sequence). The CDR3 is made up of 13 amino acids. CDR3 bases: TGTGCCAGCAGCCCCCCGGCAGGGAATGAGCAGTACTTC. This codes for CASSPPAGNEQYF. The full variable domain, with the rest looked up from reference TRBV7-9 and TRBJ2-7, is DTGVSQNPRHKITKRGQNVTFRCDPISEHNRLYWYRQTLGQGPEFLTYFQNEAQLEKSRLLSDRFSAERPKGSFSTLEIQRTEQGDSAMYLCASSPPAGNEQYFGPGTRLTVT.

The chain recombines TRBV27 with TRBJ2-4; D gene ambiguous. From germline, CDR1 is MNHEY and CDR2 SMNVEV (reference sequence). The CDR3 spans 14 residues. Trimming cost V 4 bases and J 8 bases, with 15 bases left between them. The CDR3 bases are TGTGCCAGCAGTTCGCTCGGGCTCGGAGACATTCAGTACTTC. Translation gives CASSSLGLGDIQYF.

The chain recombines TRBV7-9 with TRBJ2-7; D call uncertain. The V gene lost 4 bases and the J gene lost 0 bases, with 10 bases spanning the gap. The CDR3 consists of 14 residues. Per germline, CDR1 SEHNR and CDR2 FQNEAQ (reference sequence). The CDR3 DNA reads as TGTGCCAGCAGCTCCGGCCAGAACTCCTACGAGCAGTACTTC. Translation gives CASSSGQNSYEQYF.

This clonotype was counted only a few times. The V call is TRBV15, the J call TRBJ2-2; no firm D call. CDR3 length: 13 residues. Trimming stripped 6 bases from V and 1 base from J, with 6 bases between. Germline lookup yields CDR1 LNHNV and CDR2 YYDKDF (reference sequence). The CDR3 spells CATRSKNTGELFF. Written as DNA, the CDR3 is TGTGCCACCAGATCAAAGAACACCGGGGAGCTGTTTTTT.

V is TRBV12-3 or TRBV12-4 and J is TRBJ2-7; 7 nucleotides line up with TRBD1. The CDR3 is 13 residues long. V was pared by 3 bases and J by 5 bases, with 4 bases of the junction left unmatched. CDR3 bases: TGTGCCAGCAGTTTTAGAGGGGGCAACGAGCAGTACTTC. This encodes CASSFRGGNEQYF.

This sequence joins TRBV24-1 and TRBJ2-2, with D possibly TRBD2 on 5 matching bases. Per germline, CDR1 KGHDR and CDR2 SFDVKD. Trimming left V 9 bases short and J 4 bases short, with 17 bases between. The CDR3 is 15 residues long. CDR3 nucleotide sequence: TGTGCCACCGAAGGGCGGGCGGGTAGCACCGGGGAGCTGTTTTTT. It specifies CATEGRAGSTGELFF.

The DNA for the CDR3 is TGCAGTGCTACAGGGTATATGAACACTGAAGCTTTCTTT. Translating gives CSATGYMNTEAFF. The chain is built from TRBV20-1 and TRBJ1-1; tentatively, D is TRBD1 (5 bases). V was shortened by 4 bases and J by 0 bases, with 9 bases between the two germline ends. Germline CDR1 reads DFQATT; CDR2 reads SNEGSKA (reference sequence). There are 13 residues in the CDR3.

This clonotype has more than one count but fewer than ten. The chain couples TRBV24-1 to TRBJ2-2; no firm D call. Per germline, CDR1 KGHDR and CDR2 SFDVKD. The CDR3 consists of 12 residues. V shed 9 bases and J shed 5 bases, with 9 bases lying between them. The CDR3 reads CATSSRTGELFF. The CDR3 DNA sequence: TGTGCCACCTCGTCGCGAACCGGGGAGCTGTTTTTT.

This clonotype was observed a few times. In DNA, the CDR3 is TGTGCCAGCACCCCGGGACAGGGGGCTTCTGATACGCAGTATTTT. Translated: CASTPGQGASDTQYF. This rearrangement joins TRBV7-9 to TRBJ2-3, with TRBD1 identical over 12 bases. V lost 7 bases, J lost 6 bases, and 8 bases stayed unmatched. Germline V CDR1 and CDR2: SEHNR, FQNEAQ (reference sequence). The CDR3 contains 15 residues.

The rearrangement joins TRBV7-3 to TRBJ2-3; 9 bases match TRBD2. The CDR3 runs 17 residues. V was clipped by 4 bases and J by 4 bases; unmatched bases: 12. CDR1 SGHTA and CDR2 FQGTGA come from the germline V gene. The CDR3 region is CASSYGKIAGVPDTQYF. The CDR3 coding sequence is TGTGCCAGCAGCTACGGGAAGATAGCGGGAGTCCCAGATACGCAGTATTTT.

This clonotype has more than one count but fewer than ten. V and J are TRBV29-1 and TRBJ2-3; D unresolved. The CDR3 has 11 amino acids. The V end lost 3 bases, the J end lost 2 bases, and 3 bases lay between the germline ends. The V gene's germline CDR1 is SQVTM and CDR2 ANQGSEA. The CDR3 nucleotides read TGCAGCGTTGAGGTCACAGATACGCAGTATTTT. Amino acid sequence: CSVEVTDTQYF.

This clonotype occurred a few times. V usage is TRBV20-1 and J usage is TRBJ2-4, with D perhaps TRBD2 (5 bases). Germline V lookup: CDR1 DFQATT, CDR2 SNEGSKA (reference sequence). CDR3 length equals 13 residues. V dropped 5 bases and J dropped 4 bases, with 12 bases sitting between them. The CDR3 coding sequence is TGCAGTGCTCCGATAGGGAGAAAAAACATTCAGTACTTC. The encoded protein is CSAPIGRKNIQYF.

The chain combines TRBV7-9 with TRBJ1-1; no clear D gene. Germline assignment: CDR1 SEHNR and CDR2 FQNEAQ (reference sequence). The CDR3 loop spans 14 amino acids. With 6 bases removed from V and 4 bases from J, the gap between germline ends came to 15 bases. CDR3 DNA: TGTGCCAGCAGACCCCATGAAACGGTCACTGAAGCTTTCTTT. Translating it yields CASRPHETVTEAFF.